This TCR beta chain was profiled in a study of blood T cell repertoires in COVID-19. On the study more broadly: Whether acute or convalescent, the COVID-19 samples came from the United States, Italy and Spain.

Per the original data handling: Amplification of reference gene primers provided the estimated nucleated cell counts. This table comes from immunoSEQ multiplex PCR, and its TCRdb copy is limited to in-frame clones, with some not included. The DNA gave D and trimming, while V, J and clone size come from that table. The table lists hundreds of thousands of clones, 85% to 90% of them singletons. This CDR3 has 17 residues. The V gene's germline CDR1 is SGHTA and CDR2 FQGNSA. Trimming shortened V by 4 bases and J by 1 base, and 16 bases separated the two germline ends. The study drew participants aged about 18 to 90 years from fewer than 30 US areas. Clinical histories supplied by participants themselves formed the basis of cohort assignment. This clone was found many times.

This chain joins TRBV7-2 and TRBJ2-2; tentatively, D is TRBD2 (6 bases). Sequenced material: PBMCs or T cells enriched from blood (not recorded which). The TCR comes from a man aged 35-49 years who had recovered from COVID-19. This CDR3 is CASSSPPGTLNTGELFF. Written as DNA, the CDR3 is TGTGCCAGCAGCTCCCCCCCGGGGACTTTGAACACCGGGGAGCTGTTTTTT.